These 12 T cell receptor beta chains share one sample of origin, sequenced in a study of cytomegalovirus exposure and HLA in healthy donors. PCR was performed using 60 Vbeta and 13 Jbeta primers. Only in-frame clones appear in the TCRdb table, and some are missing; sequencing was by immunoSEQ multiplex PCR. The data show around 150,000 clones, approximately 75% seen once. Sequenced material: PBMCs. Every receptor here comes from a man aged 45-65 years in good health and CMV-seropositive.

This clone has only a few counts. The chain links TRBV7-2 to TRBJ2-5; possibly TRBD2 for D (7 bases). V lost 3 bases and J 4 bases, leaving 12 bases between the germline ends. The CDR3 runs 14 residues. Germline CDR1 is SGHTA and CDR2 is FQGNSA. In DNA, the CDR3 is TGTGCCAGCAGCTTTTGGGGGGGCGCAGAGACCCAGTACTTC. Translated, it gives CASSFWGGAETQYF.

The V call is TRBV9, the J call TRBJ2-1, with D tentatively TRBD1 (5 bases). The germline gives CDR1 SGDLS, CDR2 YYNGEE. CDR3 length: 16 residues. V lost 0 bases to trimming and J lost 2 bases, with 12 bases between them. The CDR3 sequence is CASSVEQGGAYNEQFF. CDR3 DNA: TGTGCCAGCAGCGTAGAGCAGGGTGGGGCCTACAATGAGCAGTTCTTC.

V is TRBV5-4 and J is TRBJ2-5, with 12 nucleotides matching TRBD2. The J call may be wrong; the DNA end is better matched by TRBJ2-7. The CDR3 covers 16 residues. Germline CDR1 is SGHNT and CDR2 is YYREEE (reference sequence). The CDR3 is CASSPRTSGVSYEQYF. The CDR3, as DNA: TGTGCCAGCAGCCCGAGGACTAGCGGGGTTTCCTACGAGCAGTACTTC.

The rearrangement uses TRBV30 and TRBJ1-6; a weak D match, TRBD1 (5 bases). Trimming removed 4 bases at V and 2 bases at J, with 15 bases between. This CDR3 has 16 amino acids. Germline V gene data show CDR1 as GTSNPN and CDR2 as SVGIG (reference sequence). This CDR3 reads CAWKGPGRAYNSPLHF. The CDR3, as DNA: TGTGCCTGGAAGGGGCCCGGGAGGGCCTATAATTCACCCCTCCACTTT.

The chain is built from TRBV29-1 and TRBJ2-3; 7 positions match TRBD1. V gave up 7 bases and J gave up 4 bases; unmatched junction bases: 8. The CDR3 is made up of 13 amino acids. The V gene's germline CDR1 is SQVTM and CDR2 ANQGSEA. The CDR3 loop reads CSARQGSSDTQYF. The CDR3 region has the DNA TGCAGCGCCCGACAGGGTTCTTCAGATACGCAGTATTTT.

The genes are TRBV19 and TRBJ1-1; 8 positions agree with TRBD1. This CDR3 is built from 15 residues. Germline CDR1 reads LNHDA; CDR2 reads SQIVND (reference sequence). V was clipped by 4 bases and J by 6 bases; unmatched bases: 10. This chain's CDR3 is CASSTAGTGRSEAFF. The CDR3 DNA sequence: TGTGCCAGTAGTACCGCCGGGACAGGCCGGTCTGAAGCTTTCTTT.

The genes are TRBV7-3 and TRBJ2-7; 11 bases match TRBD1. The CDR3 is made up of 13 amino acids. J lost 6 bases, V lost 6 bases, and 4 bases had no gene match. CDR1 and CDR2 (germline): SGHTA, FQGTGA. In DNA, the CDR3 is TGTGCCAGCAGTCGGACAGGGGGCGGCGAGCAGTACTTC. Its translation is CASSRTGGGEQYF.

Written as DNA, the CDR3 is TGTGCCAGCAGCTCTGGTCCCAGGGATTCACCCCTCCACTTT. This sequence encodes CASSSGPRDSPLHF. The J gene is TRBJ1-6, the V gene TRBV9; D perhaps matches TRBD1 (5 bases). Trimming stripped 4 bases from V and 8 bases from J, with 13 bases between. This CDR3 has 14 residues. In germline, CDR1 is SGDLS, CDR2 YYNGEE.

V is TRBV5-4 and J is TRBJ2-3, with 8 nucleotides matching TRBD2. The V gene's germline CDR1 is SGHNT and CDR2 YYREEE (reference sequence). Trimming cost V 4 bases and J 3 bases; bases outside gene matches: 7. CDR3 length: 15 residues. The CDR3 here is CASSRSGGSTDTQYF. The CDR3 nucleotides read TGTGCCAGCAGCAGAAGCGGGGGTTCGACAGATACGCAGTATTTT.

CDR3 loop: CASGFWAEETQYF. The DNA of the CDR3 is TGTGCCAGCGGGTTTTGGGCCGAAGAGACCCAGTACTTC. The gene calls are TRBV27 and TRBJ2-5, with no clear D. Germline CDR1 MNHEY, CDR2 SMNVEV (reference sequence). The CDR3 has 13 amino acids. The V gene lost 8 bases and the J gene lost 3 bases, with 13 bases spanning the gap.

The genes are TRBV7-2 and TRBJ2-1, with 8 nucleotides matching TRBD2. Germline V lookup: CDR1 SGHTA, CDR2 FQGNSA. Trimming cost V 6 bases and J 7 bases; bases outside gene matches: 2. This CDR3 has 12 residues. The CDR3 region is CASSPGGNEQFF. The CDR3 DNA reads TGTGCCAGCAGTCCGGGGGGGAATGAGCAGTTCTTC.

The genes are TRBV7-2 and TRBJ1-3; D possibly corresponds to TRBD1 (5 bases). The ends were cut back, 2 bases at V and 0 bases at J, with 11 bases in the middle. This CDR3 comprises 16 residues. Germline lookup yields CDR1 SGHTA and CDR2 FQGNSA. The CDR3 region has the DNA TGTGCCAGCAGCTTATCGCAGGGCGCCTCTGGAAACACCATATATTTT. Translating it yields CASSLSQGASGNTIYF.